These 5 T cell receptor beta chains originate from one sample sequenced in a study of cytomegalovirus exposure and HLA in healthy donors. PCR amplification relied on 60 Vbeta primers (plus 13 Jbeta primers). Profiled with immunoSEQ multiplex PCR; TCRdb holds only in-frame clones, not every one. The repertoire holds roughly 150,000 clones, with about two thirds as singletons. Material: PBMCs. These receptors were obtained from a man in his forties in good health and CMV-seronegative.

With respect to this clone: Germline and junction disagree at one end, which may indicate a read error. The chain is built from TRBV7-7 and TRBJ2-7; 13 positions agree with TRBD2. Germline CDR1 is SSHAT and CDR2 is FNYEAQ (reference sequence). The CDR3 contains 14 residues. CDR3 protein: CASSLAGLAGEQYF. As DNA, the CDR3 is TGTGCCAGCAGCCTAGCGGGACTAGCGGGAGAGCAGTACTTC. The full variable domain, its missing parts supplied by reference TRBV7-7 and TRBJ2-7, is GAGVSQSPRYKVTKRGQDVTLRCDPISSHATLYWYQQALGQGPEFLTYFNYEAQPDKSGLPSDRFSAERPEGSISTLTIQRTEQRDSAMYRCASSLAGLAGEQYFGPGTRLTVT.

This clone has only one observation. The rearrangement links TRBV2 to TRBJ1-1; the D is unclear. The length of the CDR3 is 15 residues. Germline values: CDR1 SNHLY, CDR2 FYNNEI. Trimming removed 3 bases at V and 3 bases at J, with 14 bases between. The CDR3 region has the DNA TGTGCCAGCAGTGATGGGCCACCTACCTACACTGAAGCTTTCTTT. This sequence encodes CASSDGPPTYTEAFF.

The V and J genes are TRBV27 and TRBJ2-5; weak D call: TRBD2 (5 bases). Germline CDR1 is MNHEY and CDR2 is SMNVEV (reference sequence). Trimming removed 7 bases from V and 3 bases from J, with 15 bases in between. The CDR3 sequence is 14 residues long. The CDR3 loop is CASTSRAGKETQYF. In DNA, the CDR3 is TGTGCCAGCACCTCAAGGGCGGGCAAAGAGACCCAGTACTTC.

The V call is TRBV18, the J call TRBJ1-1, with 9 bases that match TRBD1. The CDR3 runs 17 residues. V lost 1 base, J lost 2 bases, and 8 bases stayed unmatched. CDR1 KGHSH and CDR2 LQKENI come from the germline V gene. CDR3 coding DNA: TGTGCCAGCTCACCACGGGACAGGGAGCGAGAAAACACTGAAGCTTTCTTT. Translation gives CASSPRDRERENTEAFF.

This clone was counted once. The CDR3 loop reads CASQPGQGAEAFF. The CDR3 DNA sequence: TGTGCCAGCCAGCCGGGACAGGGGGCTGAAGCTTTCTTT. J is TRBJ1-1 and V is TRBV27, with 11 bases matching TRBD1. The CDR3 extends over 13 amino acids. From germline, CDR1 is MNHEY and CDR2 SMNVEV (reference sequence). V dropped 8 bases and J dropped 6; count of bases not matched to a gene: 5.